This T cell receptor (beta chain) was recorded in a study of regulatory T cells in long-lasting Graves disease. CDR3-region Arm-PCR and iRepertoire HTBI primers produced the TCR beta libraries. TCRdb reprocessed the multiplex PCR reads via MiXCR and lists one record per CDR3 protein. This repertoire shows 540,000 or so distinct CDR3 sequences, less than 15% found once; its top ten account for approximately 9.3%. In this sample, this clonotype turned up many times. Specified time point: newly diagnosed GD, antithyroid drugs for less than 3 months. After RNA was extracted from PBMCs, the TCR library was made from it. The germline V gene encodes CDR1 SGDLS and CDR2 YYNGEE. Trimming removed 4 bases from V and 0 bases from J; junction bases left unmatched: 4. The CDR3 spans 14 residues. The data were also submitted as part of a second study, on T cells in Graves' hyperthyroidism and ophthalmopathy.

This chain joins TRBV9 and TRBJ2-7; TRBD1 aligns across 7 bases. The receptor was isolated from a young man with Graves disease. This specimen was peripheral blood mononuclear cells (PBMCs), taken at new diagnosis, from a patient treated with antithyroid drugs. The CDR3 sequence: CASSPWDSSYEQYF. CDR3 nucleotide sequence: TGTGCCAGCAGCCCTTGGGACAGCTCCTACGAGCAGTACTTC.